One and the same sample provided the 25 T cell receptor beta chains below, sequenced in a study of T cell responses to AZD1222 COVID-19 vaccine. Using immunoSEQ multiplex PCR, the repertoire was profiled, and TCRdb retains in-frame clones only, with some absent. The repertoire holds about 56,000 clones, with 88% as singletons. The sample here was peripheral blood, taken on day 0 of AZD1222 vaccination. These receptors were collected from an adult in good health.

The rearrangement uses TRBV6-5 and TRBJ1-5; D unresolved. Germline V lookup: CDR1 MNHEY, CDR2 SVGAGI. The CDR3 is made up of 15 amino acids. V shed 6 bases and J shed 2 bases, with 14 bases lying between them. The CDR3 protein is CASRPGSVGNQPQHF. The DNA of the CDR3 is TGTGCCAGCAGGCCGGGATCCGTGGGCAATCAGCCCCAGCATTTT.

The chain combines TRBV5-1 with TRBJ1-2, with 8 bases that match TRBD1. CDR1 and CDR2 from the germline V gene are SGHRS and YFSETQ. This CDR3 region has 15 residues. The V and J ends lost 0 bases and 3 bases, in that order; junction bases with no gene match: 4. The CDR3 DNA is TGCGCCAGCAGCTTGGGGTCAGGGGGCGACTATGGCTACACCTTC. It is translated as CASSLGSGGDYGYTF.

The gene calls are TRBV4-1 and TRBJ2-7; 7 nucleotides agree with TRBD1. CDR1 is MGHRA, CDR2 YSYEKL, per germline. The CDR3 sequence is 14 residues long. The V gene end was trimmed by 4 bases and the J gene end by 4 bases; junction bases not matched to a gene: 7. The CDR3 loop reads CASSLGTARYEQYF. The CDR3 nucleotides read TGCGCCAGCAGCCTTGGGACAGCTCGATACGAGCAGTACTTC.

CDR3 nucleotide sequence: TGTGCCAGCTCACCTCCTTCCCCAAGCGGCACTGAAGCTTTCTTT. This codes for CASSPPSPSGTEAFF. The rearrangement links TRBV18 to TRBJ1-1; D gene uncertain. V was shortened by 3 bases and J by 4 bases, with 15 bases between the two germline ends. Germline CDR1 KGHSH, CDR2 LQKENI. The CDR3 spans 15 residues.

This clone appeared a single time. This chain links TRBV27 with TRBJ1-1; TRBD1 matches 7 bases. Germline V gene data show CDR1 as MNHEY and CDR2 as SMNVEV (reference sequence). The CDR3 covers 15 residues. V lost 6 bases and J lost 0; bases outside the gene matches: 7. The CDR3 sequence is CASRQGGSMNTEAFF. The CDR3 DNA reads TGTGCCAGCAGACAAGGGGGCTCTATGAACACTGAAGCTTTCTTT.

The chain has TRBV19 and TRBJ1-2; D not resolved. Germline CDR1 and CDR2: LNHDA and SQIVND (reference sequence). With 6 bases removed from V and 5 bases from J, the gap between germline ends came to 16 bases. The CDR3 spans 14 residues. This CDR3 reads CASRLSTDPYGYTF. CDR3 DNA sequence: TGTGCCAGTAGACTTTCGACTGACCCGTATGGCTACACCTTC.

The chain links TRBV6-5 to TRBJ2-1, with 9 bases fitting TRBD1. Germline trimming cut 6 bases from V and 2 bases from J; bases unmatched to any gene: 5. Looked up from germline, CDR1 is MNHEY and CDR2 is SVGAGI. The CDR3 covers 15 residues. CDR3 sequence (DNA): TGTGCCAGCAGCCCGGGACAGGGCCCCTACAATGAGCAGTTCTTC. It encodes CASSPGQGPYNEQFF.

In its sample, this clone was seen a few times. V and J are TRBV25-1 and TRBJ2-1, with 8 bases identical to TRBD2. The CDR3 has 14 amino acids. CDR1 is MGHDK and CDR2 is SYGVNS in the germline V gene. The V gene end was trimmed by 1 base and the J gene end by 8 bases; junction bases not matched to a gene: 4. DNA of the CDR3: TGTGCCAGCAGTGAATCGGGGGGGCGCGATGAGCAGTTCTTC. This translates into CASSESGGRDEQFF.

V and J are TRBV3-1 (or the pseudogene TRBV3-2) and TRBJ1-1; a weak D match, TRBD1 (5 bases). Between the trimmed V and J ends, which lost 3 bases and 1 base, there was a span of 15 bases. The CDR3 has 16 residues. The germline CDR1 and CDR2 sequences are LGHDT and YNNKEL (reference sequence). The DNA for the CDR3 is TGTGCCAGCAGCCAGAGAGGGCAGGGCGCGAACACTGAAGCTTTCTTT. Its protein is CASSQRGQGANTEAFF.

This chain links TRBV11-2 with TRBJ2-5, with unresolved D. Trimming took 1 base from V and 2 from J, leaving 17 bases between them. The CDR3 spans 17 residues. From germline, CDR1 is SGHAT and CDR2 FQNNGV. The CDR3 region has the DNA TGTGCCAGCAGCTTAGGTTTAGGGATAGGTCGACAAGAGACCCAGTACTTC. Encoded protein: CASSLGLGIGRQETQYF.

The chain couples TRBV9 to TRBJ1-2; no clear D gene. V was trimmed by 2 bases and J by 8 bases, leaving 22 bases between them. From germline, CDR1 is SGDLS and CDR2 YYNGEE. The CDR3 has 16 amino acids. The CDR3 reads CASSVPKEDSRFGYTF. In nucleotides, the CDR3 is TGTGCCAGCAGCGTGCCGAAGGAGGATTCGAGGTTCGGCTACACCTTC.

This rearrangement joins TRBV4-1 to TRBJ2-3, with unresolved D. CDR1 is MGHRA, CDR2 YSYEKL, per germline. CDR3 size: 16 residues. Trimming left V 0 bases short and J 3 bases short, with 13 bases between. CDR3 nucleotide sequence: TGCGCCAGCAGCCAAGATTTGGGTGAACCAACAGATACGCAGTATTTT. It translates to CASSQDLGEPTDTQYF.

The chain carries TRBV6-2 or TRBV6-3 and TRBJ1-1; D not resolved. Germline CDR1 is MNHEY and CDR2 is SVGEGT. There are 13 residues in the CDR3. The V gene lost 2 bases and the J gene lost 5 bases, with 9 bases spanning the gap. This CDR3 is CASSYPWVTEAFF. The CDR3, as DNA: TGTGCCAGCAGTTACCCTTGGGTAACTGAAGCTTTCTTT.

Here the CDR3 reads CASSPWDIQETQYF. In DNA form, the CDR3 reads TGTGCCAGCAGCCCCTGGGATATACAAGAGACCCAGTACTTC. This chain links TRBV14 with TRBJ2-5, with no clear D. The germline V and J ends were trimmed by 4 bases and 2 bases, with 11 bases remaining between them. The germline V gene has CDR1 SGHDN and CDR2 FVKESK. This CDR3 is built from 14 residues.

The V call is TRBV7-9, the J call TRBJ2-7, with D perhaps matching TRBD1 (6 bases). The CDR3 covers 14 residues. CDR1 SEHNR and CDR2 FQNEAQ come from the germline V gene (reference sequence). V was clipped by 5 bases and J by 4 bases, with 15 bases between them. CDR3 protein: CASSAPGHPYEQYF. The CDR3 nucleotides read TGTGCCAGCAGCGCCCCGGGACATCCTTACGAGCAGTACTTC.

The CDR3 is CASSRGMDTEAFF. The CDR3 bases are TGCGCCAGCAGCCGGGGGATGGACACTGAAGCTTTCTTT. This chain links TRBV5-1 with TRBJ1-1; perhaps TRBD1 as D (5 bases). The V and J ends lost 4 bases and 3 bases respectively, with 10 bases between them. The CDR3 contains 13 residues. The germline CDR1 and CDR2 sequences are SGHRS and YFSETQ.

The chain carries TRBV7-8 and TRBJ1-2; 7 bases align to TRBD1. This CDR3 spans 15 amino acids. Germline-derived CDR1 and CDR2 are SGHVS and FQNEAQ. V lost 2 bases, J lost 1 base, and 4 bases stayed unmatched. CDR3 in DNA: TGTGCCAGCAGCTTAACGACAGGGAGTAACTATGGCTACACCTTC. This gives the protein CASSLTTGSNYGYTF.

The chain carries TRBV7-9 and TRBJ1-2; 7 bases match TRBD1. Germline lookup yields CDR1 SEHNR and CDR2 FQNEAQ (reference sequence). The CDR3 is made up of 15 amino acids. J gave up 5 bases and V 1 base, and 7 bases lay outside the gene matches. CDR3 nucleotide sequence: TGTGCCAGCAGCTTAGGTACAGGGGCATCGTATGGCTACACCTTC. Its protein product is CASSLGTGASYGYTF.

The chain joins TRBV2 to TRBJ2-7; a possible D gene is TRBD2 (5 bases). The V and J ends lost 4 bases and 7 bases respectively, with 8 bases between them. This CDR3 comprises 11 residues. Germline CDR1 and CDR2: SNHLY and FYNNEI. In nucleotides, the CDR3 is TGTGCCAGCAGTGGACTATGGGAGCAGTACTTC. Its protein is CASSGLWEQYF.

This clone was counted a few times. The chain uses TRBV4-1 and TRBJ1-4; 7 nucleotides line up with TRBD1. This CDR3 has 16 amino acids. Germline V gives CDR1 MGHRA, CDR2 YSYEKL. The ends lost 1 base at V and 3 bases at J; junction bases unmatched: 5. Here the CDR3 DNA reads TGCGCCAGCAGCCAAGCTGGGACAGCTGCTAATGAAAAACTGTTTTTT. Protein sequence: CASSQAGTAANEKLFF.

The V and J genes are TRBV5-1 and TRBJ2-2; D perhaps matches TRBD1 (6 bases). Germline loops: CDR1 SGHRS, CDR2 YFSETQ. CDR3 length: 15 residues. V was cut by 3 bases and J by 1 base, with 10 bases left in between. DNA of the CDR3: TGCGCCAGCAGCTCCCGGGACATGAACACCGGGGAGCTGTTTTTT. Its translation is CASSSRDMNTGELFF.

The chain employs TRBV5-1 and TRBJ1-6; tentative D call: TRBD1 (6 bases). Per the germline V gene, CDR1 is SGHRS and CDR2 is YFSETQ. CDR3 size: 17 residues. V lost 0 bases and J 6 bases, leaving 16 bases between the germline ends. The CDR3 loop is CASSLAPTGGGNSPLHF. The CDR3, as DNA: TGCGCCAGCAGCTTGGCCCCGACAGGAGGAGGTAATTCACCCCTCCACTTT.

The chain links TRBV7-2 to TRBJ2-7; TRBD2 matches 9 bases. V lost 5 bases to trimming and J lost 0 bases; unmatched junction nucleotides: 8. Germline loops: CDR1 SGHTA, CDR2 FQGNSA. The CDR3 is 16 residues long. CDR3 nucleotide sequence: TGTGCCAGCAGCCTCAGGACTAGCGTCACCTCCTACGAGCAGTACTTC. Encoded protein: CASSLRTSVTSYEQYF. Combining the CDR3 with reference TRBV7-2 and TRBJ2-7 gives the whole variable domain GAGVSQSPSNKVTEKGKDVELRCDPISGHTALYWYRQSLGQGLEFLIYFQGNSAPDKSGLPSDRFSAERTGGSVSTLTIQRTQQEDSAVYLCASSLRTSVTSYEQYFGPGTRLTVT.

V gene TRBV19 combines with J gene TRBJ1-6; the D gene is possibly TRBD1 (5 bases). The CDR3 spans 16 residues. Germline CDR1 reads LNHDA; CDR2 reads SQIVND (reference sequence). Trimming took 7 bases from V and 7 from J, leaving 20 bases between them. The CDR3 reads CASTAPGAGPNSPLHF. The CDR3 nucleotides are TGTGCCAGTACGGCCCCCGGTGCAGGGCCGAATTCACCCCTCCACTTT.

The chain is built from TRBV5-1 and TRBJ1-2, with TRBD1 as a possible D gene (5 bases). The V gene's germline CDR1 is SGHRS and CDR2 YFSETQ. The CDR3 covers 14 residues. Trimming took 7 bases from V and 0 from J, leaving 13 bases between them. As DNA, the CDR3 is TGCGCCAGCGGAACAGGCTCAGCTAACTATGGCTACACCTTC. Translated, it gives CASGTGSANYGYTF.